The entry below describes one TCR beta chain. The antigen remains undetermined. The data stem from a study of early T cells in non-severe SARS-CoV-2 infection. Study outcomes and limitations: VDJdb-based matching was biased toward anti-spike CD8 responses and missed private and CD4 specificities.

MiXCR was run by TCRdb on the 5' RACE reads, yielding one entry per CDR3 protein. The sample holds about 30,000 distinct CDR3 sequences; under 7.5% are singletons and the top ten take 37%. Material for sequencing was whole blood. This TCR derives from an adult who was a healthcare worker with PCR-confirmed SARS-CoV-2 infection or an uninfected control (not recorded which).

The CDR3 DNA reads TGCAGTGCTAGTAGGGAGGCCAACACTGAAGCTTTCTTT. This gives the protein CSASREANTEAFF. V is TRBV20-1 and J is TRBJ1-1; D unclear. Germline V CDR1 and CDR2: DFQATT, SNEGSKA (reference sequence). Trimming left V 3 bases short and J 2 bases short, with 10 bases between. The CDR3 runs to 13 residues.